This TCR beta chain was obtained from a study of regulatory T cells. For this clone: Its antigen is not known.

Per germline, CDR1 SEHNR and CDR2 FQNEAQ (reference sequence). V shed 4 bases and J shed 3 bases, with 3 bases lying between them. The CDR3 is made up of 11 amino acids. The primer mix had 52 TRBV and 13 TRBJ primers. Generated by immunoSEQ multiplex PCR, the TCRdb table keeps only in-frame clones and is missing some. The table lists over 35,000 clones, around 89% of them singletons. Study observations and caveats: Hydrophobic residues at CDR3 positions 6 and 7 were enriched in conventional CD4+ T cells of CD3G-deficient patients. Skewed V and J usage and few unique V-J pairs marked patient repertoires, most in Tregs.

This chain joins TRBV7-9 and TRBJ2-5; no reliable D call. The TCR was taken from a person aged 18 to 29 with CD3G deficiency. The sample comprised conventional CD4+ T cells sorted from blood. As DNA, the CDR3 is TGTGCCAGCAGCTCAGAAGAGACCCAGTACTTC. This codes for CASSSEETQYF.